Presented here are 7 T cell receptor beta chains from one specimen sequenced in a study of shared clonotypes between healthy human individuals. Data came from immunoSEQ multiplex PCR; TCRdb stores just in-frame clones and leaves some out. The sample has about 1.5 million clones, 95% to 99% seen once. Sequenced: naive CD4+ T cells sorted from blood. Documented subset: CD45RA+ positively selected. These receptors were collected from a young man in good health.

The V call is TRBV18, the J call TRBJ2-7, with TRBD2 identical over 8 bases. V shed 4 bases and J 6 bases; nucleotides not matched to a gene: 11. This CDR3 is 15 amino acids long. CDR1 and CDR2 (germline): KGHSH, LQKENI. The DNA of the CDR3 is TGTGCCAGCTCACAGGTGACTAGCGTAACTTCCGAGCAGTACTTC. Its protein product is CASSQVTSVTSEQYF.

As for this clone: Other DNA variants within this sample encode the same CDR3. The J gene is TRBJ2-7, the V gene TRBV7-9; D uncertain. From germline, CDR1 is SEHNR and CDR2 FQNEAQ (reference sequence). V was clipped by 2 bases and J by 3 bases, with 2 bases between them. The CDR3 spans 11 residues. The chain's CDR3 is CASSLSYEQYF. The DNA for the CDR3 is TGTGCCAGCAGCTTAAGCTACGAGCAGTACTTC.

The rearrangement links TRBV30 to TRBJ2-3; the D gene is possibly TRBD1 (6 bases). CDR3 length: 13 residues. Trimming took 7 bases from V and 3 from J, leaving 14 bases between them. CDR1 and CDR2 from the germline V gene are GTSNPN and SVGIG (reference sequence). The CDR3 is CAYSQGLTDTQYF. DNA of the CDR3: TGTGCCTATTCACAGGGCCTGACAGATACGCAGTATTTT.

The V call is TRBV29-1, the J call TRBJ2-2; no reliable D call. Germline V lookup: CDR1 SQVTM, CDR2 ANQGSEA. V was trimmed by 7 bases and J by 2 bases, leaving 11 bases between them. The CDR3 extends over 13 amino acids. The CDR3 DNA follows: TGCAGCGCCGGCTGGTCCAACACCGGGGAGCTGTTTTTT. This gives the protein CSAGWSNTGELFF.

V is TRBV27 and J is TRBJ2-1; 11 positions agree with TRBD2. Germline V lookup: CDR1 MNHEY, CDR2 SMNVEV (reference sequence). This CDR3 has 14 amino acids. Trimming removed 7 bases from V and 7 bases from J; junction bases left unmatched: 6. The CDR3 nucleotides read TGTGCCAGCATTAGCGGGAGGGCCGGAAATGAGCAGTTCTTC. It encodes CASISGRAGNEQFF.

A note on this clone: Other DNA variants within this sample encode the same CDR3. V is TRBV2 and J is TRBJ2-7; D not certain. V lost 4 bases to trimming and J lost 3 bases, with 4 bases between them. The CDR3 is 11 amino acids. Germline V lookup: CDR1 SNHLY, CDR2 FYNNEI. The CDR3 DNA follows: TGTGCCAGCAGTGGCCGCTACGAGCAGTACTTC. Its translation: CASSGRYEQYF. The complete variable domain, with remaining parts taken from reference TRBV2 and TRBJ2-7, reads EPEVTQTPSHQVTQMGQEVILRCVPISNHLYFYWYRQILGQKVEFLVSFYNNEISEKSEIFDDQFSVERPDGSNFTLKIRSTKLEDSAMYFCASSGRYEQYFGPGTRLTVT.

The chain is built from TRBV18 and TRBJ2-1, with 9 positions matching TRBD2. From germline, CDR1 is KGHSH and CDR2 LQKENI. CDR3 length: 16 residues. V shed 5 bases and J 9 bases; nucleotides not matched to a gene: 14. In DNA form, the CDR3 reads TGTGCCAGCTCATCGTTAGCGGGAGTAGAGTCGAGTGAGCAGTTCTTC. Encoded protein: CASSSLAGVESSEQFF.